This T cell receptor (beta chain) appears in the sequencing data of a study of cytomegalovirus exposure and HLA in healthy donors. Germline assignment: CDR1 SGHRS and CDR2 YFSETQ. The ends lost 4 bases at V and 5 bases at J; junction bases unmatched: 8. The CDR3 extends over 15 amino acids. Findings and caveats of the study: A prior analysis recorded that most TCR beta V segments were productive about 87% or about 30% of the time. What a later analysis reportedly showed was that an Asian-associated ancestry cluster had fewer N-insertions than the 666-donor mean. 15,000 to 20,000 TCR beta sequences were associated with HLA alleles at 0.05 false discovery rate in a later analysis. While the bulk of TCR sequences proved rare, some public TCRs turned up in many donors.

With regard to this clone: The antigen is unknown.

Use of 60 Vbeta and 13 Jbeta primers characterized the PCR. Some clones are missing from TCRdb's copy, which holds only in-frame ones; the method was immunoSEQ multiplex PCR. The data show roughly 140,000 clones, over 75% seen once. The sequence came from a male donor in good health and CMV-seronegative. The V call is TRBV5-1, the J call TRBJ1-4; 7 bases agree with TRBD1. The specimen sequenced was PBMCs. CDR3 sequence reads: CASSRDSGWNEKLFF. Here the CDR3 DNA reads TGCGCCAGCAGCCGGGACAGCGGATGGAATGAAAAACTGTTTTTT.